This TCR beta chain was sequenced during a study of blood T cell repertoires in COVID-19. The count of this clone is one. The repertoire was sequenced with immunoSEQ multiplex PCR; TCRdb's copy has only in-frame clones and lacks some. Here the sample spans roughly 240,000 clones, 86% being singletons. The CDR3 has 17 residues. Germline V gene data show CDR1 as PRHDT and CDR2 as FYEKMQ (reference sequence). V shed 6 bases, J shed 0 bases, and the junction held 9 bases outside the gene matches. Material for sequencing was peripheral blood. The source of this sequence is a woman aged 55 to 70 who had recovered from COVID-19. The chain couples TRBV13 to TRBJ1-4, with 8 bases that match TRBD1. In nucleotides, the CDR3 is TGTGCCAGCAGAAAAAGCCAGGGGGCTGCAACTAATGAAAAACTGTTTTTT. This gives the protein CASRKSQGAATNEKLFF.